A selection of T cell receptor beta chains follows, all from one sample in a study of cytomegalovirus exposure and HLA in healthy donors. This table comes from immunoSEQ multiplex PCR, and its TCRdb copy is limited to in-frame clones, with some not included. The sample records 110,000 to 150,000 clones, almost 85% being singletons. The specimen sequenced was PBMCs. These receptor sequences come from a man aged 18-30 years in good health and CMV-seropositive. Each CDR3 is given with its conserved first and last residue. The order of the fields is J gene, clone size, D gene, V gene, CDR3 DNA, CDR3 protein. A D gene is named only where the DNA matches it firmly. Size values are once, few and many counts, or a class for expanded clones, and some rows have none.

TRBJ1-2 few NA TRBV4-2 TGTGCCAGCAGCCCTTGGCTTAACTATGGCTACACCTTC CASSPWLNYGYTF
TRBJ2-2 few NA TRBV5-4 TGTGCCAGCAGCCCAGGGTCGGGCGGGGAGCTGTTTTTT CASSPGSGGELFF
TRBJ1-1 NA NA TRBV9 TGTGCCAGCACCCACACCCAGGGCACTGAAGCTTTCTTT CASTHTQGTEAFF
TRBJ2-1 NA TRBD1 TRBV5-6 TGTGCCAGCAGCCCGGACAGGTTAGCCTACAATGAGCAGTTCTTC CASSPDRLAYNEQFF
TRBJ1-1 NA TRBD1 TRBV27 TGTGCCAGCAGCTCGGACAGGACGAAAACTGAAGCTTTCTTT CASSSDRTKTEAFF
TRBJ2-2 NA TRBD1 TRBV2 TGTGCCAGCAGCGCAAGGACAGGACCGAACACCGGGGAGCTGTTTTTT CASSARTGPNTGELFF
TRBJ2-1 few TRBD2 TRBV4-1 TGCGCCAGCAGCCCGATCCTAGCGGGAGTTGTAGATGAGCAGTTCTTC CASSPILAGVVDEQFF
TRBJ2-2 NA NA TRBV14 TGTGCCAGCAGCCAAGATTTTCGCTACAGTAACACCGGGGAGCTGTTTTTT CASSQDFRYSNTGELFF
TRBJ1-1 few NA TRBV25-1 TGTGCCAGCAGTTCCCGGGGGAGTGGAGCTTTCTTT CASSSRGSGAFF
TRBJ2-3 NA TRBD2 TRBV18 TGTGCCAGCTCACCAGGGACTAGCGGGAGAGGGGCAGATACGCAGTATTTT CASSPGTSGRGADTQYF
TRBJ1-2 NA TRBD1 TRBV5-1 TGCGCCAGCAGCTGGACAGGGGTCAAAGGCTACACCTTC CASSWTGVKGYTF
TRBJ2-3 NA TRBD2 TRBV14 TGTGCCAGCAGCCCTAGGACTAGCTTCGCAGATACGCAGTATTTT CASSPRTSFADTQYF
TRBJ2-7 once NA TRBV6-1 TGTGCCAGCAGTGAAGCCACGTACCAGGAGCAGTACTTC CASSEATYQEQYF
TRBJ1-5 NA TRBD1 TRBV28 TGTGCCAGCAGTTTGGCACAGGGGAGCAATCAGCCCCAGCATTTT CASSLAQGSNQPQHF
TRBJ2-3 NA TRBD2 TRBV28 TGTGCCAGCAGTTTGCGTACTAGCGGGCGGGATACGCAGTATTTT CASSLRTSGRDTQYF
TRBJ1-3 NA NA TRBV6-1 TGTGCCAGCAGTGTGGCGGAACCCCGCTCTGGAAACACCATATATTTT CASSVAEPRSGNTIYF
TRBJ2-2 NA TRBD1 TRBV4-2 TGTGCCAGCAGCTCGGACAGGGCTCGCACCGGGGAGCTGTTTTTT CASSSDRARTGELFF